The 10 T cell receptor beta chains given below trace back to one sample, sequenced in a study of control samples from healthy donors and cancer patients. The protocol was immunoSEQ multiplex PCR, while the TCRdb copy is restricted to in-frame clones and leaves out a portion. This table holds approximately 130,000 clones, roughly 91% found once. The sequencing input was blood. These receptor sequences come from a man aged 40-50 years in good health.

The chain is built from TRBV4-2 and TRBJ1-1; TRBD1 is a possible D gene (5 bases). Trimming shortened V by 1 base and J by 0 bases, and 6 bases separated the two germline ends. This CDR3 is built from 14 residues. The germline V gene encodes CDR1 LGHNA and CDR2 YNFKEQ. The CDR3 DNA is TGTGCCAGCAGCCAAGGGGGGATGAACACTGAAGCTTTCTTT. As protein: CASSQGGMNTEAFF.

The chain couples TRBV4-1 to TRBJ2-4; 9 nucleotides agree with TRBD2. Losses at the gene ends were 4 bases for V and 11 bases for J; bases not matched to a gene: 9. The CDR3 is made up of 14 amino acids. Germline V gene lookup returns CDR1 MGHRA and CDR2 YSYEKL. CDR3 in DNA: TGCGCCAGCAGCCCCCTCGGCGGGGGGGTGTTTCAGTACTTC. It is translated as CASSPLGGGVFQYF.

This clone was detected once. The chain has TRBV9 and TRBJ1-1; D is undetermined. Per the germline V gene, CDR1 is SGDLS and CDR2 is YYNGEE. V shed 0 bases and J shed 5 bases, with 8 bases lying between them. The CDR3 sequence is 13 residues long. The CDR3 region has the DNA TGTGCCAGCAGCGTAGGAGGGAGGACTGAAGCTTTCTTT. This encodes CASSVGGRTEAFF.

This chain uses TRBV29-1 with TRBJ2-7, with no clear D. The CDR3 covers 14 residues. Germline values: CDR1 SQVTM, CDR2 ANQGSEA. V was clipped by 6 bases and J by 0 bases, with 15 bases between them. CDR3 region: CSVNPAGDSYEQYF. In nucleotides, the CDR3 is TGCAGCGTGAACCCTGCTGGGGACTCCTACGAGCAGTACTTC.

The rearrangement uses TRBV11-3 and TRBJ2-7; a possible D gene is TRBD2 (5 bases). Germline CDR1 reads SGHNT; CDR2 reads YENEEA. CDR3 length: 15 residues. Trimming shortened V by 5 bases and J by 0 bases, and 14 bases separated the two germline ends. The CDR3 DNA follows: TGTGCCAGCAGCCCCCCGCAGGCGGGCTCCTACGAGCAGTACTTC. Translating it yields CASSPPQAGSYEQYF.

The chain joins TRBV6-6 to TRBJ1-2; possible D gene TRBD1, 6 bases. This CDR3 spans 14 amino acids. Germline V gene sequence: CDR1 MNHNY, CDR2 SVGAGI (reference sequence). V lost 0 bases, J lost 5 bases, and 10 bases lay in between. The CDR3 nucleotides are TGTGCCAGCAGTTACTCAGGGGGAGAATATGGCTACACCTTC. This gives the protein CASSYSGGEYGYTF.

The V gene is TRBV7-2, the J gene TRBJ1-1; D possibly corresponds to TRBD1 (6 bases). This CDR3 is built from 14 residues. Trimming stripped 5 bases from V and 4 bases from J, with 14 bases between. The germline V gene has CDR1 SGHTA and CDR2 FQGNSA. The CDR3, as DNA: TGTGCCAGCAGCATTACAGGGCTTCTCACTGAAGCTTTCTTT. Translating it yields CASSITGLLTEAFF.

This clone was recorded once. The chain carries TRBV9 and TRBJ2-1; D tentatively reads TRBD1 or TRBD2 (5 bases each). Trimming cost V 3 bases and J 5 bases, with 15 bases left between them. The germline gives CDR1 SGDLS, CDR2 YYNGEE. This CDR3 is 15 amino acids long. CDR3 sequence (DNA): TGTGCCAGCAGCGAGGGACCAATCTTAAACAATGAGCAGTTCTTC. Translated, it gives CASSEGPILNNEQFF.

The genes are TRBV12-5 and TRBJ2-7, with 11 bases matching TRBD1. Germline V gene data show CDR1 as LGHNT and CDR2 as FRNRAP. The CDR3 runs 16 residues. V shed 6 bases, J shed 2 bases, and the junction held 9 bases outside the gene matches. CDR3: CASGNKPGQGAYEQYF. CDR3 nucleotides: TGTGCTAGTGGAAATAAACCGGGACAGGGGGCCTACGAGCAGTACTTC.

This chain uses TRBV7-9 with TRBJ1-4, with D perhaps matching TRBD1 (6 bases). The CDR3 runs 15 residues. V lost 3 bases to trimming and J lost 8 bases, with 16 bases between them. The V gene's germline CDR1 is SEHNR and CDR2 FQNEAQ (reference sequence). The CDR3 region is CASSFTRGGSEKLFF. CDR3 DNA: TGTGCCAGCAGCTTCACCAGGGGTGGATCCGAAAAACTGTTTTTT.